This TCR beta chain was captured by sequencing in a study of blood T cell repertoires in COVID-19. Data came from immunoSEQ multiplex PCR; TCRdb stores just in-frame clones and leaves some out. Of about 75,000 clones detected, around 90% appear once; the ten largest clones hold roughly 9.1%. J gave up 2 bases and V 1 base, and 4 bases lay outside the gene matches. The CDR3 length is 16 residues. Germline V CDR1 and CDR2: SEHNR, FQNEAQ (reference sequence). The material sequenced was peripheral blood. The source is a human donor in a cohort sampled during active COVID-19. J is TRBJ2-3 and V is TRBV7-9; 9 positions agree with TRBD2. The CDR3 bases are TGTGCCAGCAGCTTAGGTCTAGCGGGGATCACAGATACGCAGTATTTT. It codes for CASSLGLAGITDTQYF.